The sequence of this T cell receptor beta chain was determined in a study of T-cell reconstitution after alpha-beta-depleted transplantation in children. The table lists this clonotype with a few counts. Germline V gene sequence: CDR1 SGHRS, CDR2 YFSETQ. With 4 bases clipped from V and 8 bases from J, the junction kept 7 bases outside the gene matches. This CDR3 has 13 amino acids. A TCRbeta library incorporating unique molecular identifiers was prepared. Via MiXCR, TCRdb re-called the PCR reads, giving one row per CDR3 protein. This sample has almost 600,000 distinct CDR3 sequences, with over 20% found just once.

This receptor was identified in a boy under two years old with Wiskott-Aldrich syndrome, due to receive a stem cell transplant. The starting material was PBMCs, obtained before TCRalphabeta/CD19-depleted stem cell transplant. The chain employs TRBV5-1 and TRBJ1-1, with 8 positions matching TRBD1. CDR3 in amino acids: CASSSTTGVEAFF. The CDR3 DNA is TGCGCCAGCAGCAGCACGACAGGGGTAGAAGCTTTCTTT.